The 8 T cell receptor beta chains below all came from one sample that was sequenced in a study of shared clonotypes between healthy human individuals. Data came from immunoSEQ multiplex PCR; TCRdb stores just in-frame clones and leaves some out. The table includes some 2.1 million clones, about 95% detected once. CD45RO-negative cells were positively selected for CCR7, leaving out terminally differentiated effector memory CD45RA+ cells. Sequenced: naive CD8+ T cells sorted from blood. Source of these receptors: a man younger than 30 in good health.

This chain links TRBV5-1 with TRBJ2-7; 7 positions match TRBD1. With V trimmed by 2 bases and J by 4 bases, 3 bases remained unmatched. CDR1 is SGHRS, CDR2 YFSETQ, per germline. CDR3 length: 13 residues. CDR3 in amino acids: CASSFQGDYEQYF. The CDR3 DNA follows: TGCGCCAGCAGCTTTCAGGGGGATTACGAGCAGTACTTC.

The V gene is TRBV5-6, the J gene TRBJ1-2, with D possibly being TRBD1 (5 bases). There are 16 residues in the CDR3. Trimming took off 0 bases at V and 0 bases at J, with 12 bases between the two ends. Germline values: CDR1 SGHDT, CDR2 YYEEEE. In nucleotides, the CDR3 is TGTGCCAGCAGCTTGGTCGAAGGGGAGGCTAACTATGGCTACACCTTC. Amino acid sequence: CASSLVEGEANYGYTF. The complete variable domain, with remaining parts taken from reference TRBV5-6 and TRBJ1-2, reads DAGVTQSPTHLIKTRGQQVTLRCSPKSGHDTVSWYQQALGQGPQFIFQYYEEEERQRGNFPDRFSGHQFPNYSSELNVNALLLGDSALYLCASSLVEGEANYGYTFGSGTRLTVV.

The CDR3 spells CARSSIGRVEETQYF. In DNA, the CDR3 is TGTGCCAGAAGCTCCATCGGAAGAGTGGAAGAGACCCAGTACTTC. This chain links TRBV5-3 with TRBJ2-5; D not certain. TRBV5-3 is treated as an ORF (open reading frame) with a function not yet certain. CDR3 length: 15 residues. V shed 3 bases and J shed 3 bases, with 15 bases lying between them.

Comments on this clone: This clone may be a read error of a much larger clone one base away. The same CDR3 also results from other DNA sequences found in this sample. V gene TRBV27 combines with J gene TRBJ2-7, with TRBD1 matching 8 bases. CDR1 is MNHEY, CDR2 SMNVEV, per germline (reference sequence). This CDR3 is 13 amino acids long. With V trimmed by 5 bases and J by 2 bases, 2 bases remained unmatched. CDR3 coding DNA: TGTGCCAGCAGTCTACAGGGGGCCTACGAGCAGTACTTC. This translates into CASSLQGAYEQYF.

This clone occurred once. One base away lies a much larger clone, so this may be a sequencing read error. This CDR3 is also generated by other DNA sequences in the sample. The chain joins TRBV5-6 to TRBJ2-7; D is uncertain. V was shortened by 0 bases and J by 4 bases, with 5 bases between the two germline ends. Germline-derived CDR1 and CDR2 are SGHDT and YYEEEE. CDR3 length equals 12 residues. The CDR3 sequence is CASSLGGYEQYF. The CDR3 region has the DNA TGTGCCAGCAGCTTGGGGGGATACGAGCAGTACTTC.

The chain carries TRBV7-8 and TRBJ2-7; D perhaps matches TRBD1 (6 bases). This CDR3 is built from 14 residues. In germline, CDR1 is SGHVS, CDR2 FQNEAQ. Trimming cost V 2 bases and J 1 base, with 9 bases left between them. In DNA, the CDR3 is TGTGCCAGCAGCTTATCCCAGGGGTCCTACGAGCAGTACTTC. Its translation is CASSLSQGSYEQYF.

V gene TRBV7-2 combines with J gene TRBJ2-1; 10 nucleotides line up with TRBD2. The CDR3 is 18 residues long. Germline assignment: CDR1 SGHTA and CDR2 FQGNSA. With 1 base clipped from V and 4 bases from J, the junction kept 10 bases outside the gene matches. The CDR3 sequence is CASSLGGLADILYNEQFF. The CDR3 DNA reads TGTGCCAGCAGCTTAGGAGGACTAGCGGATATCTTGTACAATGAGCAGTTCTTC.

This chain joins TRBV7-3 and TRBJ2-1, with 10 bases matching TRBD2. Germline V lookup: CDR1 SGHTA, CDR2 FQGTGA. Germline trimming cut 3 bases from V and 4 bases from J; bases unmatched to any gene: 3. This CDR3 region has 15 residues. In DNA, the CDR3 is TGTGCCAGCAGCTTGGTAGCGGGGGGTTACAATGAGCAGTTCTTC. Its protein is CASSLVAGGYNEQFF.